A selection of T cell receptor beta chains follows, all from one sample in a study of radiotherapy plus CTLA-4 blockade in lung cancer. Sequencing used immunoSEQ multiplex PCR; TCRdb keeps in-frame clones, though not all of them. The sample records around 18,000 clones, 86% being singletons. The sequences come from peripheral blood, collected from a patient treated with radiotherapy plus ipilimumab. Receptor source: a human donor with non-small cell lung cancer whose response to radiotherapy plus ipilimumab could not be evaluated. Each CDR3 is given with its conserved first and last residue. D genes are given only for firm matches. Part of the rows lack a size; the others show once, few, many or a class for expanded clones.

J	size	D	V	DNA	CDR3
TRBJ1-6	NA	NA	TRBV7-2	TGTGCCAGCAGCTCCGGGAGGGTTGGTTCACCCCTCCACTTT	CASSSGRVGSPLHF
TRBJ1-4	NA	NA	TRBV28	TGTGCCAGTCAAAGGGGTTTGGGGACTAATGAAAAACTGTTTTTT	CASQRGLGTNEKLFF
TRBJ2-1	few	NA	TRBV27	TGTGCCAGCAGTTTCCCCGGGTGGGAGAATGAGCAGTTCTTC	CASSFPGWENEQFF
TRBJ2-6	NA	NA	TRBV27	TGTGCCAGCAGTGAGCCCTCTGGGGCCAACGTCCTGACTTTC	CASSEPSGANVLTF
TRBJ2-6	NA	NA	TRBV11-2	TGTGCCAGCAGCTTGGGCGGTTCGGGGGGGGCCAACGTCCTGACTTTC	CASSLGGSGGANVLTF
TRBJ2-5	NA	NA	TRBV13	TGTGCCAGCCGGCGGGGGCTTCAAGAGACCCAGTACTTC	CASRRGLQETQYF
TRBJ2-3	NA	NA	TRBV7-9	TGTGCCAGCACCCCACTAGGCGCCAGAGATACGCAGTATTTT	CASTPLGARDTQYF
TRBJ2-7	NA	TRBD2	TRBV7-2	TGTGCCAGCAGCTTAGCTTATTCCCTGGATCGGCGGGAGACCCACGAGCAGTACTTC	CASSLAYSLDRRETHEQYF
TRBJ1-1	NA	NA	TRBV11-1	TGTGCCAGCAGCCGAGTACGGGGAGCTGAAGCTTTCTTT	CASSRVRGAEAFF
TRBJ2-1	once	TRBD2	TRBV6-6	TGTGCCAGCAGATTACGCCGGGAGGGGGACAATGAGCAGTTCTTC	CASRLRREGDNEQFF
TRBJ1-1	NA	NA	TRBV4-2	TGTGCCAGCAGCCAAGATGTATTCCGGCCCGGGGGTACTGAAGCTTTCTTT	CASSQDVFRPGGTEAFF
TRBJ1-3	NA	NA	TRBV28	TGTGCCAGCAGTTTAAACCCGGGGTCAGGAAACACCATATATTTT	CASSLNPGSGNTIYF
TRBJ2-7	few	TRBD2	TRBV4-1	TGCGCCAGCAGCCAAGCCGGGACTAGCGGCTGGGAGCAGTACTTC	CASSQAGTSGWEQYF
TRBJ2-5	NA	NA	TRBV18	TGTGCCAGCTCAGTCCTAGCGACCCAAGAGACCCAGTACTTC	CASSVLATQETQYF
TRBJ1-2	NA	TRBD1	TRBV7-2	TGTGCCAGCAACCCGGGACAGGAGAGGACGGGCTACACCTTC	CASNPGQERTGYTF
TRBJ2-1	NA	NA	TRBV7-9	TGTGCCAGCAGCCCGCCCGGGACCTACAATGAGCAGTTCTTC	CASSPPGTYNEQFF
TRBJ1-2	NA	TRBD1	TRBV6-1	TGTGCCAGCAGTGAAGCCGAGGGACAGGGAATCTATGGCTACACCTTC	CASSEAEGQGIYGYTF
TRBJ1-1	NA	TRBD1	TRBV5-4	TGTGCCAGCAGCTTGGCTGGGACAGACACTGAAGCTTTCTTT	CASSLAGTDTEAFF
TRBJ1-5	NA	TRBD1	TRBV6-6	TGTGCCAGCAGTTGCTCCGGACAGGGAGCCCAGCATTTT	CASSCSGQGAQHF
TRBJ2-1	once	NA	TRBV7-3	TGTGCCAGCAGCTTAGGGGCAGCGAGACGCGCTGAGCAGTTCTTC	CASSLGAARRAEQFF
TRBJ2-7	NA	NA	TRBV29-1	TGCAGCGTTGAGTTCCGGTACGAGCAGTACTTC	CSVEFRYEQYF
TRBJ2-3	NA	TRBD1	TRBV13	TGTGCCAGCAGCCCCCCCACAGGGGGGAGTATGGTCACAGATACGCAGTATTTT	CASSPPTGGSMVTDTQYF
TRBJ2-1	once	TRBD2	TRBV5-6	TGTGCCAGCAGCTCGACTACTAGCGGGAGTTACAATGAGCAGTTCTTC	CASSSTTSGSYNEQFF
TRBJ1-3	NA	TRBD1	TRBV19	TGTGCCAGTAGTATCCCGACAGGGCGTAGAAACACCATATATTTT	CASSIPTGRRNTIYF
TRBJ2-1	NA	TRBD1	TRBV10-3	TGTGCCATCAGTGAGTATGAAGGGGGCTTGGAGCAGTTCTTC	CAISEYEGGLEQFF
TRBJ1-2	NA	NA	TRBV6-1	TGTGCCAGCAACCACCGGGAGAACTATGGCTACACCTTC	CASNHRENYGYTF
TRBJ2-3	NA	TRBD2	TRBV10-3	TGTGCCATCACTCCGGGACTAGCGGGACCGCAAGATACGCAGTATTTT	CAITPGLAGPQDTQYF
TRBJ2-1	once	TRBD1	TRBV6-9	TGTGCCAGCACCCGAGGGGGCGCCTTCTACAATGAGCAGTTCTTC	CASTRGGAFYNEQFF
TRBJ1-2	NA	NA	TRBV5-5	TGTGCCAGCAGCACCGACTCCGCTTCTAACTATGGCTACACCTTC	CASSTDSASNYGYTF
TRBJ2-7	NA	NA	TRBV28	TGTGCCAGCGAACACATCGGGGACTACGAGCAGTACTTC	CASEHIGDYEQYF
TRBJ2-7	NA	TRBD1	TRBV6-6	TGTGCCAGCGGGACAGGGAGCACCTACGAGCAGTACTTC	CASGTGSTYEQYF
TRBJ2-5	NA	TRBD2	TRBV14	TGTGCCAGCAGCCAAGGCCCGGGGCGGGGGGTGGAGACCCAGTACTTC	CASSQGPGRGVETQYF
TRBJ2-3	NA	NA	TRBV5-4	TGTGCCAGCAGCCCCGGACAGCGGACCCCTAGCACAGATACGCAGTATTTT	CASSPGQRTPSTDTQYF
TRBJ2-1	NA	NA	TRBV18	TGTGCCAGCTCGCAAGGGGAAGGGTTGAATGAGCAGTTCTTC	CASSQGEGLNEQFF
TRBJ1-3	once	NA	TRBV9	TGTGCCAGCAGCGGAGGGGGCTCTGGAAACACCATATATTTT	CASSGGGSGNTIYF
TRBJ2-5	NA	NA	TRBV5-1	TGCGCCAACCAGAACCCCTGGACCCAGTACTTC	CANQNPWTQYF
TRBJ1-1	NA	NA	TRBV11-3	TGTGCCAGCAGCTTAGGAGGACAGTACACTGAAGCTTTCTTT	CASSLGGQYTEAFF
TRBJ1-1	NA	NA	TRBV19	TGTGCCAGTACGGGGTCGTCGCGGATCAACACTGAAGCTTTCTTT	CASTGSSRINTEAFF
TRBJ2-3	few	NA	TRBV5-5	TGTGCCAGCAGCTTGTTGACGGGAATTAGCACAGATACGCAGTATTTT	CASSLLTGISTDTQYF
TRBJ2-1	NA	TRBD2	TRBV19	TGTGCCAGTAGTCCGCAGACTAGCGGGCTCAATGAGCAGTTCTTC	CASSPQTSGLNEQFF
TRBJ1-1	NA	TRBD1	TRBV28	TGTGCCAGCAGTACAGGGGAAAGGATGAACACTGAAGCTTTCTTT	CASSTGERMNTEAFF
TRBJ2-1	NA	TRBD2	TRBV7-9	TGTGCCAGCAGCTCAAGCTGGACTAGCTCTGAGCAGTTCTTC	CASSSSWTSSEQFF
TRBJ1-6	NA	TRBD1	TRBV18	TGTGCCAGCTCACCGAGACAGGGGGCACTCTCACCCCTCCACTTT	CASSPRQGALSPLHF
TRBJ2-3	NA	NA	TRBV19	TGTGCCAGTAGCGGAGGAGTTAGCGGACCGGAGTATTTT	CASSGGVSGPEYF
TRBJ2-1	NA	TRBD2	TRBV11-2	TGTGCCAGCAGCTTAGTTGGGGCGGGACTATACAATGAGCAGTTCTTC	CASSLVGAGLYNEQFF
TRBJ2-5	NA	NA	TRBV28	TGTGCCAGCAGCGCGCCCCCGTCGTCTGCAGGCCAGTACTTC	CASSAPPSSAGQYF
TRBJ2-6	NA	TRBD1	TRBV5-6	TGTGCCAGCAGAGTAGGGGGCTACGGGGCCAACGTCCTGACTTTC	CASRVGGYGANVLTF
TRBJ1-5	once	TRBD1	TRBV6-1	TGTGCCAGCGATCAGGGGGCTGGCAATCAGCCCCAGCATTTT	CASDQGAGNQPQHF
TRBJ2-1	NA	TRBD1	TRBV7-9	TGTGCCAGCAGCCTCCCGGGACAGGGTGGCAATGAGCAGTTCTTC	CASSLPGQGGNEQFF
TRBJ2-5	NA	NA	TRBV5-4	TGTGCCAGCACTCTGAAAGGGGCAGAGACCCAGTACTTC	CASTLKGAETQYF
TRBJ2-7	NA	TRBD2	TRBV28	TGTGCCAGCAGTTCCCCCGGACTAGCGGGTGACGAGCAGTACTTC	CASSSPGLAGDEQYF
TRBJ2-2	NA	NA	TRBV6-5	TGTGCCGGCAGTTACTCGATTCAGGGTAGAACCGGGGAGCTGTTTTTT	CAGSYSIQGRTGELFF
TRBJ2-7	NA	TRBD1	TRBV28	TGTGCCAGCAGGGAAGCAGGGGGAACCTACGAGCAGTACTTC	CASREAGGTYEQYF
TRBJ1-1	NA	NA	TRBV7-9	TGTGCCAGCAGCTTAAATCCGGGTAGAGCTTTCTTT	CASSLNPGRAFF